This passage covers 24 T cell receptor beta chains from one sample sequenced in a study of blood T cell repertoires in COVID-19. Method: immunoSEQ multiplex PCR; TCRdb's copy keeps in-frame clones and lacks some. The repertoire has around 250,000 clones, more than 65% of them found once; the top ten carry approximately 4.4%. The sequenced sample was peripheral blood. Source of these receptors: a man aged 50 to 59 with active or convalescent COVID-19.

This chain connects TRBV6-5 to TRBJ2-7; D might be TRBD1 (8 bases). V lost 5 bases and J 8 bases, leaving 22 bases between the germline ends. The germline V gene has CDR1 MNHEY and CDR2 SVGAGI. There are 15 residues in the CDR3. The CDR3 here is CASSQNHDRGGKQYF. The DNA for the CDR3 is TGTGCCAGCAGTCAAAATCATGACAGGGGAGGGAAGCAGTACTTC.

The V call is TRBV5-4, the J call TRBJ1-3, with a tentative D call TRBD1 (6 bases). The CDR3 covers 12 residues. Germline V lookup: CDR1 SGHNT, CDR2 YYREEE (reference sequence). V gave up 4 bases and J gave up 9 bases, with 11 bases separating them. In DNA, the CDR3 is TGTGCCAGCAGCCCGAGGGGGGGCACCATATATTTT. It is translated as CASSPRGGTIYF.

This clone was picked up many times. In the same sample, other DNA sequences code for this CDR3. The chain recombines TRBV19 with TRBJ1-6, with 9 positions matching TRBD1. After removal of 2 bases from V and 8 bases from J, the junction contained 1 base not matched to a gene. The CDR3 extends over 14 amino acids. Germline V gene lookup returns CDR1 LNHDA and CDR2 SQIVND (reference sequence). The CDR3 region has the DNA TGTGCCAGTAGTATAAGGACAGGGGATTCACCCCTCCACTTT. It specifies CASSIRTGDSPLHF.

About this clone: One end of the junction is discordant with germline, which a read error may explain. The chain recombines TRBV19 with TRBJ1-1; a weak D match, TRBD1 (6 bases). In germline, CDR1 is LNHDA, CDR2 SQIVND (reference sequence). CDR3 length: 14 amino acids. CDR3 loop: CASRIGQRWTEAFF. The CDR3 DNA reads TGTGCCAGTAGGATAGGACAGAGATGGACTGAAGCTTTCTTT.

This clone was recorded a few times. The V call is TRBV7-2, the J call TRBJ1-6; 8 bases map to TRBD1. The germline V gene has CDR1 SGHTA and CDR2 FQGNSA. The CDR3 consists of 17 residues. V shed 1 base, J shed 8 bases, and the junction held 10 bases outside the gene matches. The CDR3 here is CASSLVGTGSSDSPLHF. CDR3 DNA sequence: TGTGCCAGCAGCTTAGTGGGGACAGGATCAAGTGATTCACCCCTCCACTTT.

The chain couples TRBV24-1 to TRBJ1-6; D gene ambiguous. Deletions cut 2 bases from V and 4 bases from J, with 8 bases between. The CDR3 sequence is 15 residues long. CDR1 KGHDR and CDR2 SFDVKD come from the germline V gene. CDR3 DNA: TGTGCCACCAGTGATTCACGGGGATATAATTCACCCCTCCACTTT. It specifies CATSDSRGYNSPLHF.

Worth noting for this clone: Other DNA sequences within the sample encode an identical CDR3. This rearrangement joins TRBV30 to TRBJ2-2, with a possible D match to TRBD2 (5 bases). CDR1 is GTSNPN, CDR2 SVGIG, per germline (reference sequence). The V end was cut by 0 bases, the J end by 5 bases, with 7 bases between. The CDR3 runs to 13 residues. In DNA form, the CDR3 reads TGTGCCTGGAGTGTGGGCGGGACCGGGGAGCTGTTTTTT. Its protein is CAWSVGGTGELFF.

The rearrangement links TRBV30 to TRBJ1-3; 7 bases fit TRBD1. CDR3 length: 13 amino acids. Germline CDR1 is GTSNPN and CDR2 is SVGIG (reference sequence). Trimming took 5 bases from V and 4 from J; bases not matched to a gene: 5. This chain's CDR3 is CAWETGRGNTIYF. CDR3 DNA: TGTGCCTGGGAGACAGGGCGAGGAAACACCATATATTTT.

This clone turned up a few times. Sequence at one end of the junction differs from germline and may be a read error. This chain's CDR3 is CASSSPGQQETQYF. Here the CDR3 DNA reads TGTGCCAGCTCATCACCGGGACAGCAAGAGACCCAGTACTTC. The gene calls are TRBV18 and TRBJ2-5, with TRBD1 matching over 7 bases. CDR3 size: 14 residues. Per the germline V gene, CDR1 is KGHSH and CDR2 is LQKENI.

The V and J genes are TRBV2 and TRBJ1-2, with 8 bases identical to TRBD1. With V trimmed by 1 base and J by 2 bases, 6 bases remained unmatched. From germline, CDR1 is SNHLY and CDR2 FYNNEI. The CDR3 covers 16 residues. The CDR3 DNA sequence: TGTGCCAGCAGTGAAGTACCAGGGGGCGACAACTATGGCTACACCTTC. Translating it yields CASSEVPGGDNYGYTF.

The chain has TRBV30 and TRBJ2-6; 9 nucleotides match TRBD1. V lost 6 bases to trimming and J lost 0 bases; unmatched junction nucleotides: 6. Looked up from germline, CDR1 is GTSNPN and CDR2 is SVGIG (reference sequence). This CDR3 region has 16 residues. The CDR3 coding sequence is TGTGCCTGTCGGACAGGGGCGATCTCTGGGGCCAACGTCCTGACTTTC. Translation gives CACRTGAISGANVLTF.

The rearrangement uses TRBV5-6 and TRBJ2-7; D possibly corresponds to TRBD2 (6 bases). The germline V gene encodes CDR1 SGHDT and CDR2 YYEEEE. CDR3 length equals 15 residues. V lost 10 bases to trimming and J lost 0 bases, with 20 bases between them. CDR3 sequence reads: CASQPGERVSYEQYF. The CDR3 region has the DNA TGTGCCTCCCAACCGGGAGAAAGGGTCTCCTACGAGCAGTACTTC.

The CDR3 DNA reads as TGTGCCAGCTCACCATTGCCGGGGGGGCCTACAGATACGCAGTATTTT. Protein product: CASSPLPGGPTDTQYF. The gene calls are TRBV18 and TRBJ2-3; 8 bases match TRBD2. The trim removed 2 bases at V and 3 bases at J, leaving 7 bases unmatched. The V gene's germline CDR1 is KGHSH and CDR2 LQKENI. The CDR3 totals 16 residues.

The CDR3 bases are TGTGCCAGCAGCCCCCGACAGGTCCCTAGCACAGATACGCAGTATTTT. Its translation: CASSPRQVPSTDTQYF. The V and J genes are TRBV7-8 and TRBJ2-3; D may be TRBD1 (6 bases). V lost 5 bases and J 0 bases, leaving 15 bases between the germline ends. The CDR3 extends over 16 amino acids. Per germline, CDR1 SGHVS and CDR2 FQNEAQ.

J is TRBJ2-5 and V is TRBV3-1 (or the pseudogene TRBV3-2), with 9 bases fitting TRBD1. Trimming removed 2 bases from V and 3 bases from J; junction bases left unmatched: 19. The CDR3 has 20 amino acids. Germline V CDR1 and CDR2: LGHDT, YNNKEL (reference sequence). In DNA form, the CDR3 reads TGTGCCAGCAGCCAAACCCCCCCGGACAGGGGTGGTGTGCCCGAAGAGACCCAGTACTTC. This encodes CASSQTPPDRGGVPEETQYF.

This clone is a singleton in its sample. The CDR3 reads CASATKKTGGPNYGYTF. The CDR3 nucleotides read TGTGCTAGTGCCACCAAAAAGACAGGGGGACCTAACTATGGCTACACCTTC. This rearrangement joins TRBV12-5 to TRBJ1-2, with 9 bases that match TRBD1. CDR3 length equals 17 residues. The V gene's germline CDR1 is LGHNT and CDR2 FRNRAP. V lost 7 bases and J lost 0; bases outside the gene matches: 12.

This chain connects TRBV9 to TRBJ2-2; possibly TRBD2 for D (6 bases). The CDR3 has 18 amino acids. Germline CDR1 reads SGDLS; CDR2 reads YYNGEE. V dropped 0 bases and J dropped 2 bases, with 17 bases sitting between them. The CDR3 spells CASSVGARGHPNTGELFF. The CDR3 DNA reads as TGTGCCAGCAGCGTAGGGGCGCGGGGTCACCCAAACACCGGGGAGCTGTTTTTT.

This chain links TRBV28 with TRBJ1-2; the D gene is possibly TRBD1 (6 bases). From germline, CDR1 is MDHEN and CDR2 SYDVKM. V lost 4 bases to trimming and J lost 3 bases, with 12 bases between them. The CDR3 is 14 amino acids. The chain's CDR3 is CASSSLGGDYGYTF. CDR3 bases: TGTGCCAGCAGTTCGCTAGGGGGTGACTATGGCTACACCTTC.

The V and J genes are TRBV4-1 and TRBJ2-7, with TRBD1 identical over 10 bases. The CDR3 has 13 amino acids. V shed 8 bases and J 3 bases; nucleotides not matched to a gene: 4. Germline CDR1 MGHRA, CDR2 YSYEKL. The CDR3 bases are TGCGCCAGCGGGAGGACAGGGGGCTACGAGCAGTACTTC. Its protein product is CASGRTGGYEQYF.

The J gene is TRBJ1-1, the V gene TRBV30; 7 nucleotides agree with TRBD1. The CDR3 runs to 15 residues. J was trimmed by 0 bases and V by 1 base; bases with no gene match: 5. Germline V gene sequence: CDR1 GTSNPN, CDR2 SVGIG (reference sequence). The chain's CDR3 is CAWSGPTGVNTEAFF. The CDR3 DNA follows: TGTGCCTGGAGTGGCCCCACAGGGGTGAACACTGAAGCTTTCTTT.

This chain uses TRBV25-1 with TRBJ1-5; D call uncertain. CDR3 length: 16 amino acids. Trimming removed 4 bases from V and 3 bases from J, with 16 bases in between. Germline CDR1 and CDR2: MGHDK and SYGVNS. The CDR3 loop reads CASSGRTSVINQPQHF. In DNA, the CDR3 is TGTGCCAGCAGTGGAAGAACTAGTGTTATCAATCAGCCCCAGCATTTT.

This clone was counted once. The rearrangement joins TRBV25-1 to TRBJ2-7; D gene unclear. From germline, CDR1 is MGHDK and CDR2 SYGVNS. This CDR3 is built from 11 residues. V was pared by 5 bases and J by 4 bases, with 6 bases between. DNA for the CDR3: TGTGCCAGCAGTCGAGGTTACGAGCAGTACTTC. The encoded protein is CASSRGYEQYF.

The J gene is TRBJ1-3, the V gene TRBV19; 9 bases match TRBD1. This CDR3 comprises 15 residues. Unmatched junction bases numbered 3, after V lost 4 bases and J lost 2 bases. Germline lookup yields CDR1 LNHDA and CDR2 SQIVND (reference sequence). The CDR3 sequence is CASSRDRETGNTIYF. CDR3 bases: TGTGCCAGTAGTAGGGACAGGGAGACTGGAAACACCATATATTTT. Combining the CDR3 with reference TRBV19 and TRBJ1-3 gives the whole variable domain DGGITQSPKYLFRKEGQNVTLSCEQNLNHDAMYWYRQDPGQGLRLIYYSQIVNDFQKGDIAEGYSVSREKKESFPLTVTSAQKNPTAFYLCASSRDRETGNTIYFGEGSWLTVV.

This clone has a single count. The chain recombines TRBV5-1 with TRBJ2-7; 9 bases are shared with TRBD1. Germline V lookup: CDR1 SGHRS, CDR2 YFSETQ. V gave up 5 bases and J gave up 4 bases; unmatched junction bases: 7. The CDR3 has 14 amino acids. CDR3: CASSSTGGAYEQYF. The CDR3 coding sequence is TGCGCCAGCAGTTCTACAGGGGGCGCGTACGAGCAGTACTTC.